These 17 T cell receptor beta chains were all obtained from the same sample, sequenced in a study of cytomegalovirus exposure and HLA in healthy donors. The table came from immunoSEQ multiplex PCR; TCRdb's copy has only in-frame clones and leaves some out. Of 250,000 to 400,000 clones listed, 75% to 90% are singletons. Material: PBMCs. These receptors were taken from a woman aged 25 to 39 in good health and CMV-seropositive.

The chain carries TRBV28 and TRBJ2-5; 14 nucleotides line up with TRBD2. Germline CDR1 is MDHEN and CDR2 is SYDVKM. The CDR3 contains 18 residues. J was trimmed by 5 bases and V by 5 bases; bases with no gene match: 13. The CDR3 coding sequence is TGTGCCAGCAGTCTCACGTGGACTAGCGGGGGGAAAGGGGAGACCCAGTACTTC. The encoded protein is CASSLTWTSGGKGETQYF. The variable domain in full, with the rest retrieved from reference TRBV28 and TRBJ2-5, is DVKVTQSSRYLVKRTGEKVFLECVQDMDHENMFWYRQDPGLGLRLIYFSYDVKMKEKGDIPEGYSVSREKKERFSLILESASTNQTSMYLCASSLTWTSGGKGETQYFGPGTRLLVL.

The chain carries TRBV27 and TRBJ2-2; D is ambiguous. The CDR3 runs to 16 residues. The germline V and J ends were trimmed by 2 bases and 4 bases, with 14 bases remaining between them. Germline assignment: CDR1 MNHEY and CDR2 SMNVEV (reference sequence). Here the CDR3 reads CASSLNPFLGTGELFF. In DNA, the CDR3 is TGTGCCAGCAGTTTAAACCCCTTTTTAGGCACCGGGGAGCTGTTTTTT.

This clone appeared once. This chain's CDR3 is CASSVDAAMNTEAFF. The CDR3 DNA sequence: TGTGCCAGCAGCGTAGATGCAGCTATGAACACTGAAGCTTTCTTT. The rearrangement uses TRBV9 and TRBJ1-1; D uncertain. Looked up from germline, CDR1 is SGDLS and CDR2 is YYNGEE. Trimming stripped 0 bases from V and 0 bases from J, with 9 bases between. The CDR3 length is 15 residues.

The chain links TRBV2 to TRBJ2-7, with D possibly being TRBD1 (6 bases). V dropped 3 bases and J dropped 2 bases, with 14 bases sitting between them. The CDR3 extends over 15 amino acids. Germline V gives CDR1 SNHLY, CDR2 FYNNEI. The CDR3 DNA reads as TGTGCCAGCAGTGACAGGGGCAGGGTGGCCTACGAGCAGTACTTC. Encoded protein: CASSDRGRVAYEQYF.

This chain connects TRBV9 to TRBJ2-1; 7 bases match TRBD2. The CDR3 totals 13 residues. Unmatched junction bases numbered 3, after V lost 3 bases and J lost 6 bases. CDR1 and CDR2 (germline): SGDLS, YYNGEE. CDR3 bases: TGTGCCAGCAGCGGAGGGACTACCAATGAGCAGTTCTTC. It encodes CASSGGTTNEQFF.

The V call is TRBV11-2, the J call TRBJ1-3; tentative D call: TRBD1 (5 bases). Per germline, CDR1 SGHAT and CDR2 FQNNGV. CDR3 length: 15 residues. The V end was cut by 4 bases, the J end by 0 bases, with 10 bases between. DNA for the CDR3: TGTGCCAGCAGCTCGGGACTTAGCTCTGGAAACACCATATATTTT. Translating gives CASSSGLSSGNTIYF.

The J gene is TRBJ2-6, the V gene TRBV5-6; 9 positions agree with TRBD2. The V and J ends lost 4 bases and 0 bases, in that order; junction bases with no gene match: 5. This CDR3 contains 17 residues. Per germline, CDR1 SGHDT and CDR2 YYEEEE. The CDR3 nucleotides are TGTGCCAGCAGCCTCCTAGCGGGAACCTCTGGGGCCAACGTCCTGACTTTC. Amino acid sequence: CASSLLAGTSGANVLTF.

The chain employs TRBV6-5 and TRBJ2-5, with D perhaps matching TRBD1 (5 bases). Per germline, CDR1 MNHEY and CDR2 SVGAGI. CDR3 length: 14 residues. Trimming shortened V by 4 bases and J by 0 bases, and 9 bases separated the two germline ends. The CDR3 protein is CASSWPRDQETQYF. The CDR3 nucleotides read TGTGCCAGCAGTTGGCCCAGGGACCAAGAGACCCAGTACTTC.

The rearrangement joins TRBV30 to TRBJ2-7; 7 bases agree with TRBD1. The CDR3 covers 11 residues. V shed 8 bases, J shed 6 bases, and the junction held 7 bases outside the gene matches. CDR1 GTSNPN and CDR2 SVGIG come from the germline V gene (reference sequence). CDR3 in DNA: TGTGCCCGATTACAGGGGAGCGAGCAGTACTTC. This codes for CARLQGSEQYF.

The V gene is TRBV5-6, the J gene TRBJ2-7; 8 bases agree with TRBD2. V lost 4 bases, J lost 6 bases, and 9 bases stayed unmatched. There are 14 residues in the CDR3. Germline V lookup: CDR1 SGHDT, CDR2 YYEEEE. In nucleotides, the CDR3 is TGTGCCAGCAGCGAAATGGGACTAGAGGGCGAGCAGTACTTC. Encoded protein: CASSEMGLEGEQYF.

V is TRBV9 and J is TRBJ1-1; D gene ambiguous. The germline CDR1 and CDR2 sequences are SGDLS and YYNGEE. The CDR3 covers 13 residues. The V end lost 2 bases, the J end lost 9 bases, and 14 bases lay between the germline ends. DNA of the CDR3: TGTGCCAGCAGCGTTGTGGGAGGCCAGCAAGCTTTCTTT. This codes for CASSVVGGQQAFF.

The V gene is TRBV27, the J gene TRBJ2-3, with TRBD1 identical over 9 bases. This CDR3 is built from 17 residues. V was clipped by 7 bases and J by 0 bases; unmatched bases: 11. CDR1 MNHEY and CDR2 SMNVEV come from the germline V gene (reference sequence). This chain's CDR3 is CASTSYRGLSSTDTQYF. The CDR3 DNA reads TGTGCCAGCACCTCCTACAGGGGGCTGTCTAGCACAGATACGCAGTATTTT.

The J gene is TRBJ1-2, the V gene TRBV6-5; 7 positions agree with TRBD1. Germline V gene data show CDR1 as MNHEY and CDR2 as SVGAGI. CDR3 size: 12 residues. Unmatched junction bases numbered 6, after V lost 8 bases and J lost 6 bases. This chain's CDR3 is CASGDQGDGYTF. The CDR3 DNA reads TGTGCCAGCGGGGATCAGGGGGATGGCTACACCTTC.

As to this clone: Additional DNA sequences in this sample encode the identical CDR3. The gene calls are TRBV7-9 and TRBJ2-1; a weak D match, TRBD2 (6 bases). Trimming shortened V by 3 bases and J by 1 base, and 7 bases separated the two germline ends. The CDR3 consists of 14 residues. The germline CDR1 and CDR2 sequences are SEHNR and FQNEAQ (reference sequence). In DNA form, the CDR3 reads TGTGCCAGCAGCTTCGGAGGGTCCTACAATGAGCAGTTCTTC. Protein: CASSFGGSYNEQFF.

The table lists this clone with a count of one. This chain joins TRBV7-6 and TRBJ2-5, with 8 bases lining up with TRBD1. The CDR3 length is 15 residues. The germline gives CDR1 SGHVS, CDR2 FNYEAQ. J lost 2 bases, V lost 7 bases, and 9 bases had no gene match. The CDR3 coding sequence is TGTGCCAGCACCTACCGGGACAGGAAACAAGAGACCCAGTACTTC. This translates into CASTYRDRKQETQYF.

This rearrangement joins TRBV15 to TRBJ1-1; D is uncertain. Deletions cut 5 bases from V and 5 bases from J, with 12 bases between. CDR1 is LNHNV and CDR2 is YYDKDF in the germline V gene (reference sequence). This CDR3 spans 13 amino acids. For the CDR3, the DNA is TGTGCCACCAGCGTAAGACGAGGGACTGAAGCTTTCTTT. It translates to CATSVRRGTEAFF.

This clone was seen only a few times. The V and J genes are TRBV9 and TRBJ1-2, with D unresolved. Germline V gene lookup returns CDR1 SGDLS and CDR2 YYNGEE. The CDR3 loop spans 12 amino acids. Deletions cut 3 bases from V and 8 bases from J, with 11 bases between. In DNA form, the CDR3 reads TGTGCCAGCAGCGGGACGGCCGTGGGCTACACCTTC. The encoded protein is CASSGTAVGYTF.